This T cell receptor beta chain was retrieved from a study of beta chain features in type 1 diabetes. Findings of the study overall: In the patient group, naive, central memory and Treg TCRB repertoires seemed more alike than in the healthy donor group. Insertions were fewer and deletions more numerous at VDJ junctions in type 1 diabetes patients. Within each of all four CD4+ subsets, Type 1 diabetes patients had TCRB CDR3s that were moderately but significantly shorter. Researchers caution that PCR might favor shorter templates, equally among patients and controls.

This clone has more than one count but fewer than ten. Its antigen is still unknown. The CDR3 length is 17 residues. V dropped 1 base and J dropped 2 bases, with 12 bases sitting between them. Germline assignment: CDR1 SGHTA and CDR2 FQGNSA. Expressed TCRB transcripts were sequenced because the isolated RNA had all been reverse transcribed beforehand. An average near 3.57 million reads came from naive, central memory and regulatory T cell samples. Produced via immunoSEQ multiplex PCR; TCRdb's table is partial and in-frame only. The table shows some 350,000 clones, with around 10% occurring only once. The rearrangement links TRBV7-2 to TRBJ2-6; D might be TRBD2 (6 bases). Sequencing was carried out using central memory CD4+ T cells from blood. The receptor comes from a man aged 25 to 45 with type 1 diabetes. CDR3 in DNA: TGTGCCAGCAGCTTAGTCGGGAGTGGAGCTGGGGCCAACGTCCTGACTTTC. Translation gives CASSLVGSGAGANVLTF.